This is a list of T cell receptor beta chains from one sample in a study of blood T cell repertoires in COVID-19. The method was immunoSEQ multiplex PCR; TCRdb's version includes in-frame clones alone and lacks a portion of them. Here the sample spans 150,000 to 200,000 clones, around 85% being singletons. What was sequenced was peripheral blood. The receptors come from a man aged 55-75 years with acute or convalescent COVID-19. Both conserved end residues are part of each CDR3. Clone size is shown for a subset of rows, as once, few, many or a class of expanded clone.

clone size	V gene	J gene	CDR3 protein
NA	TRBV2	TRBJ1-1	CASIATGVRVTEAFF
NA	TRBV7-9	TRBJ1-1	CASSVSREGGTEAFF
few	TRBV19	TRBJ2-7	CASSAGLARNAEQYF
many	TRBV27	TRBJ2-2	CASASTQGAAGELFF
NA	TRBV7-2	TRBJ1-2	CASSTTGSRYGYTF
NA	TRBV5-1	TRBJ1-2	CASSPQAGNYGYTF
once	TRBV11-3	TRBJ2-2	CASSLYGGSGRTGELFF
NA	TRBV3-1/TRBV3-2	TRBJ1-4	CASSQTRGGEKLFF
NA	TRBV7-3	TRBJ2-2	CASSLQGGEAGELFF
NA	TRBV2	TRBJ1-1	CASSDPRGVVAFF
NA	TRBV5-1	TRBJ2-7	CASSFQGQGDYEQYF
once	TRBV6-5	TRBJ2-5	CASRPGGRETQYF
NA	TRBV24-1	TRBJ2-2	CATSDPAGVHRELFF
NA	TRBV19	TRBJ2-1	CASSIRGQKAQFF
NA	TRBV7-6	TRBJ1-1	CASLLNRGEAFF
NA	TRBV3-1/TRBV3-2	TRBJ2-1	CASSQDPSGRAGEFF
NA	TRBV5-1	TRBJ2-1	CASSALAGGKYNEQFF
NA	TRBV20-1	TRBJ2-7	CSASRLGNYEQYF
NA	TRBV28	TRBJ1-4	CASKDRGQATRGKLFF
few	TRBV7-3	TRBJ1-1	CASSIIGGSGTEAFF
NA	TRBV6-5	TRBJ2-3	CASSPSRPATDTQYF
NA	TRBV4-1	TRBJ2-6	CASSQGAPDSFSGANVLTF
NA	TRBV6-2/TRBV6-3	TRBJ1-3	CASSRGTGNTIYF
NA	TRBV14	TRBJ2-7	CASSRTSGTEQYF
NA	TRBV3-1/TRBV3-2	TRBJ1-1	CASSHRGQGETEAFF
NA	TRBV11-2	TRBJ2-3	CASSRDRWIDTQYF
NA	TRBV18	TRBJ1-1	CASSPDRGNTEAFF
NA	TRBV24-1	TRBJ2-1	CATSDRDSYNEQFF
NA	TRBV30	TRBJ2-1	CALSRGNYNEQFF
NA	TRBV5-1	TRBJ2-7	CASSLQRFYEQYF
NA	TRBV24-1	TRBJ2-1	CATSDADRGFGEQFF
many	TRBV4-1	TRBJ2-3	CASSQVYSDTQYF
NA	TRBV5-5	TRBJ1-5	CASSLIPGNQPQHF
NA	TRBV7-3	TRBJ2-3	CASSPGSTDTQYF
NA	TRBV28	TRBJ1-2	CASSRSTGTYGYTF
NA	TRBV11-2	TRBJ1-1	CASSLVSRGRGENTEAFF
NA	TRBV7-2	TRBJ2-1	CASSFTSGSNGEQFF
NA	TRBV4-2	TRBJ2-5	CASSLGTSGSGQETQYF
NA	TRBV9	TRBJ1-6	CASSGNRDSNSPLHF
NA	TRBV2	TRBJ1-5	CASTRAFNQPQHF
few	TRBV6-1	TRBJ1-4	CASSEALRGGHEKLFF
NA	TRBV5-4	TRBJ1-2	CASSLGGTPTNYGYTF
NA	TRBV27	TRBJ2-7	CASSPSGGTGDYEQYF
NA	TRBV30	TRBJ1-5	CAWSVRSAGQPQHF
few	TRBV5-4	TRBJ2-7	CASSFTLTGASSYEQYF
once	TRBV3-1/TRBV3-2	TRBJ2-1	CASSQAGTQAYNEQFF
NA	TRBV18	TRBJ1-5	CASSPERISNQPQHF
few	TRBV5-1	TRBJ2-7	CASSLGTSGFYEQYF
NA	TRBV30	TRBJ1-6	CAWSVLGTGGNSPLHF
few	TRBV18	TRBJ2-7	CASSPGQKASGDEQYF
NA	TRBV30	TRBJ2-1	CAWRLAGLYNEQFF
NA	TRBV2	TRBJ2-7	CASSGTGGVDEQYF
NA	TRBV10-2	TRBJ1-2	CASSESRVSPNYGYTF
NA	TRBV28	TRBJ2-1	CASSSVGGRTHEQFF
NA	TRBV27	TRBJ2-2	CATGTSGRSGTGELFF
NA	TRBV21-1	TRBJ2-7	CASNHRAGPYEQYF
once	TRBV5-1	TRBJ2-7	CASSPTSGIHEQYF